This entry lists 31 T cell receptor beta chains sequenced from one sample in a study of tumor T cells in aggressive B-cell lymphoma. Repertoires were generated with immunoSEQ multiplex PCR, while TCRdb's copy carries only in-frame clones and drops some. The table records some 2,400 clones, roughly 87% of them present only once. The sequenced sample consisted of tumor tissue. The receptors were gathered from an adult with diffuse large B cell lymphoma.

This sequence joins TRBV5-6 and TRBJ1-2, with 12 nucleotides matching TRBD1. J lost 8 bases, V lost 4 bases, and 9 bases had no gene match. The V gene's germline CDR1 is SGHDT and CDR2 YYEEEE. This CDR3 spans 15 amino acids. The CDR3 DNA reads TGTGCCAGCAGCGGACGGGACAGGGGGCTTCACGGCTACACCTTC. Translating it yields CASSGRDRGLHGYTF.

The rearrangement uses TRBV10-3 and TRBJ1-2, with 8 bases matching TRBD1. This CDR3 has 13 residues. The germline gives CDR1 ENHRY, CDR2 SYGVKD. V shed 6 bases and J 6 bases; nucleotides not matched to a gene: 6. The CDR3 protein is CAIREDREDGYTF. CDR3 bases: TGTGCCATCAGGGAGGACAGGGAGGATGGCTACACCTTC.

This clone was seen a single time. V is TRBV7-2 and J is TRBJ2-2, with 11 bases lining up with TRBD2. Germline-derived CDR1 and CDR2 are SGHTA and FQGNSA. Germline trimming cut 0 bases from V and 5 bases from J; bases unmatched to any gene: 5. The CDR3 covers 17 residues. The CDR3 DNA reads as TGTGCCAGCAGCTTAGCGGGGCTAGCGGGGGGTACCGGGGAGCTGTTTTTT. Protein product: CASSLAGLAGGTGELFF.

The V gene is TRBV5-6, the J gene TRBJ1-6, with 9 positions matching TRBD1. CDR3 size: 16 residues. The V and J ends lost 0 bases and 8 bases, in that order; junction bases with no gene match: 6. From germline, CDR1 is SGHDT and CDR2 YYEEEE. The CDR3 coding sequence is TGTGCCAGCAGCTTGGGGGGACAGGGTGACTATTCACCCCTCCACTTT. It specifies CASSLGGQGDYSPLHF.

The CDR3 protein is CASSKARLQPQHF. For the CDR3, the DNA is TGTGCCAGCAGCAAAGCTCGACTTCAGCCCCAGCATTTT. The chain is built from TRBV21-1 and TRBJ1-5. TRBV21-1 corresponds to a pseudogene. There are 13 residues in the CDR3.

The chain is built from TRBV7-2 and TRBJ2-5, with 8 bases identical to TRBD2. The CDR3 extends over 16 amino acids. V lost 1 base, J lost 1 base, and 5 bases stayed unmatched. Germline loops: CDR1 SGHTA, CDR2 FQGNSA. The CDR3 region is CASSLVGSGAQETQYF. In nucleotides, the CDR3 is TGTGCCAGCAGCTTAGTTGGTAGCGGGGCCCAAGAGACCCAGTACTTC.

The gene calls are TRBV30 and TRBJ1-1; tentatively, D is TRBD1 (6 bases). The ends were cut back, 2 bases at V and 13 bases at J, with 23 bases in the middle. Germline V gene data show CDR1 as GTSNPN and CDR2 as SVGIG (reference sequence). The CDR3 has 14 residues. CDR3 amino acids: CAWSKKRDTQTGFF. The DNA of the CDR3 is TGTGCCTGGAGTAAGAAAAGGGACACCCAGACTGGTTTCTTT.

The chain is built from TRBV27 and TRBJ2-1, with 7 bases lining up with TRBD1. The germline gives CDR1 MNHEY, CDR2 SMNVEV (reference sequence). This CDR3 comprises 13 residues. Unmatched junction bases numbered 4, after V lost 3 bases and J lost 8 bases. The CDR3 is CASSFGQGDEQFF. CDR3 DNA sequence: TGTGCCAGCAGTTTTGGGCAGGGGGATGAGCAGTTCTTC.

The CDR3 here is CASSIRGQGGLGGYTF. The CDR3 DNA follows: TGCGCCAGCAGCATACGTGGACAGGGGGGACTGGGTGGCTACACCTTC. The V call is TRBV5-1, the J call TRBJ1-2, with 10 positions matching TRBD1. Germline V lookup: CDR1 SGHRS, CDR2 YFSETQ. V dropped 4 bases and J dropped 7; count of bases not matched to a gene: 13. The CDR3 length is 16 residues.

This clone was picked up one time. The chain joins TRBV5-1 to TRBJ2-1; TRBD2 matches 11 bases. The CDR3 runs 13 residues. V trimming: 6 bases; J trimming: 7 bases; junction bases outside the gene matches: 3. Germline V lookup: CDR1 SGHRS, CDR2 YFSETQ. The CDR3 DNA reads as TGCGCCAGCACGGCTAGCGGGGGGAATGAGCAGTTCTTC. Translation: CASTASGGNEQFF.

CDR3 coding DNA: TGTGCCAGCAGCTTGCGCAGGGGCGATGAAAAACTGTTTTTT. Amino acids: CASSLRRGDEKLFF. The chain has TRBV5-6 and TRBJ1-4, with a possible D match to TRBD1 (6 bases). This CDR3 contains 14 residues. V lost 1 base and J lost 6, with 10 bases in between. Germline CDR1 is SGHDT and CDR2 is YYEEEE.

The V call is TRBV5-1, the J call TRBJ1-2; no firm D call. Trimming pared 4 bases from V and 4 bases from J, leaving 14 bases between. CDR1 is SGHRS, CDR2 YFSETQ, per germline. CDR3 size: 14 residues. The CDR3 DNA reads TGCGCCAGCAGCGAAATTAGCGGTTTCTATGGCTACACCTTC. Translation gives CASSEISGFYGYTF. Full variable domain (outside the CDR3, taken from reference TRBV5-1 and TRBJ1-2): KAGVTQTPRYLIKTRGQQVTLSCSPISGHRSVSWYQQTPGQGLQFLFEYFSETQRNKGNFPGRFSGRQFSNSRSEMNVSTLELGDSALYLCASSEISGFYGYTFGSGTRLTVV.

V gene TRBV7-9 combines with J gene TRBJ1-2; 11 bases fit TRBD1. CDR3 size: 16 residues. Unmatched junction bases numbered 11, after V lost 5 bases and J lost 6 bases. CDR1 and CDR2 (germline): SEHNR, FQNEAQ (reference sequence). The CDR3 sequence: CASSTGTGGRTDGYTF. The CDR3, as DNA: TGTGCCAGCAGCACGGGGACAGGGGGAAGAACGGATGGCTACACCTTC.

The chain is built from TRBV27 and TRBJ1-2, with 7 nucleotides matching TRBD1. Looked up from germline, CDR1 is MNHEY and CDR2 is SMNVEV (reference sequence). V trimming: 5 bases; J trimming: 4 bases; junction bases outside the gene matches: 10. This CDR3 is 15 amino acids long. The chain's CDR3 is CASSLSRGQGYGYTF. CDR3 coding DNA: TGTGCCAGCAGTCTCTCGAGGGGGCAGGGCTATGGCTACACCTTC.

This chain links TRBV5-4 with TRBJ2-5; possible D gene TRBD1, 6 bases. CDR1 and CDR2 (germline): SGHNT, YYREEE (reference sequence). CDR3 size: 15 residues. V was clipped by 4 bases and J by 5 bases, with 18 bases between them. The CDR3 DNA follows: TGTGCCAGCAGCCGGATGACAACAGGGTGGGAGACCCAGTACTTC. This encodes CASSRMTTGWETQYF.

Only a few counts were recorded for this clone. In DNA form, the CDR3 reads TGTGCCAGCAGCTTGTGGACTAGTAGTTACGAGCAGTACTTC. Its translation: CASSLWTSSYEQYF. The rearrangement joins TRBV5-5 to TRBJ2-7, with TRBD2 identical over 7 bases. Germline V gene lookup returns CDR1 SGHKS and CDR2 YYEKEE (reference sequence). CDR3 length: 14 residues. The ends lost 1 base at V and 4 bases at J; junction bases unmatched: 5.

The chain uses TRBV19 and TRBJ1-4, with TRBD1 as a possible D gene (6 bases). CDR1 and CDR2 from the germline V gene are LNHDA and SQIVND (reference sequence). Deletions cut 10 bases from V and 4 bases from J, with 19 bases between. This CDR3 has 15 residues. This chain's CDR3 is CAISKETGFNEKLFF. The CDR3 bases are TGTGCCATCTCGAAAGAGACAGGATTTAATGAAAAACTGTTTTTT. The whole variable domain, filled in from reference TRBV19 and TRBJ1-4, reads DGGITQSPKYLFRKEGQNVTLSCEQNLNHDAMYWYRQDPGQGLRLIYYSQIVNDFQKGDIAEGYSVSREKKESFPLTVTSAQKNPTAFYLCAISKETGFNEKLFFGSGTQLSVL.

CDR3 DNA sequence: TGTGCCAGCCGCCCTGACTCCACGAGGGGCTACACCTTC. Translation: CASRPDSTRGYTF. This chain joins TRBV2 and TRBJ1-2; no clear D. V gave up 8 bases and J gave up 8 bases, with 18 bases separating them. Germline assignment: CDR1 SNHLY and CDR2 FYNNEI. The CDR3 spans 13 residues. Together with reference TRBV2 and TRBJ1-2, the CDR3 gives the full variable domain: EPEVTQTPSHQVTQMGQEVILRCVPISNHLYFYWYRQILGQKVEFLVSFYNNEISEKSEIFDDQFSVERPDGSNFTLKIRSTKLEDSAMYFCASRPDSTRGYTFGSGTRLTVV.

This clone has only one observation. The V gene is TRBV7-6, the J gene TRBJ1-2; D is ambiguous. Trimming took off 1 base at V and 0 bases at J, with 9 bases between the two ends. The CDR3 extends over 15 amino acids. Germline V lookup: CDR1 SGHVS, CDR2 FNYEAQ. The CDR3 DNA reads as TGTGCCAGCAGCTTAGGGGAGGGAGCTAACTATGGCTACACCTTC. Amino acids: CASSLGEGANYGYTF.

For the CDR3, the DNA is TGCGCCAGCAGCCAAGATAAAGGTAGGAGATTAAGCTCCTACGAGCAGTACTTC. Its translation is CASSQDKGRRLSSYEQYF. The chain has TRBV4-1 and TRBJ2-7; D not certain. V lost 0 bases to trimming and J lost 0 bases, with 18 bases between them. The CDR3 loop spans 18 amino acids. Germline V gives CDR1 MGHRA, CDR2 YSYEKL.

The gene calls are TRBV11-2 and TRBJ2-7; 9 bases match TRBD1. The length of the CDR3 is 14 residues. With V trimmed by 4 bases and J by 4 bases, 5 bases remained unmatched. Germline-derived CDR1 and CDR2 are SGHAT and FQNNGV. CDR3 coding DNA: TGTGCCAGCAGCTCGACAGGGGGAGGATACGAGCAGTACTTC. Its translation is CASSSTGGGYEQYF.

The chain employs TRBV27 and TRBJ2-1; possible D gene TRBD2, 6 bases. The CDR3 length is 15 residues. Trimming shortened V by 5 bases and J by 9 bases, and 20 bases separated the two germline ends. From germline, CDR1 is MNHEY and CDR2 SMNVEV (reference sequence). For the CDR3, the DNA is TGTGCCAGCAGTCTAAGGGGAGGCGCGGTGTCTGAGCAGTTCTTC. Translated, it gives CASSLRGGAVSEQFF.

This clone was counted between two and nine times. Distinct nucleotide sequences in the sample also encode this CDR3. The chain joins TRBV30 to TRBJ2-3; perhaps TRBD2 as D (5 bases). The CDR3 loop spans 14 amino acids. CDR1 GTSNPN and CDR2 SVGIG come from the germline V gene (reference sequence). V lost 0 bases, J lost 2 bases, and 9 bases lay in between. CDR3 sequence: CAWSVGGYTDTQYF. Written as DNA, the CDR3 is TGTGCCTGGAGTGTTGGCGGGTACACAGATACGCAGTATTTT.

The J gene is TRBJ2-2, the V gene TRBV4-1; tentative D call: TRBD1 (6 bases). Germline CDR1 and CDR2: MGHRA and YSYEKL. The CDR3 covers 15 residues. Between the trimmed V and J ends, which lost 0 bases and 1 base, there was a span of 6 bases. CDR3 sequence reads: CASSQEGQNTGELFF. For the CDR3, the DNA is TGCGCCAGCAGCCAAGAGGGACAGAACACCGGGGAGCTGTTTTTT.

This clone was observed once. The chain has TRBV25-1 and TRBJ1-1, with 7 bases aligning to TRBD1. Germline assignment: CDR1 MGHDK and CDR2 SYGVNS. The junction had 2 bases not matched to a gene; V was cut back by 4 bases and J by 0 bases. The CDR3 contains 14 residues. This CDR3 is CASSAGQMNTEAFF. Here the CDR3 DNA reads TGTGCCAGCAGTGCGGGACAGATGAACACTGAAGCTTTCTTT.

This clone was observed once. The rearrangement links TRBV4-3 to TRBJ2-7; perhaps TRBD1 as D (6 bases). Germline CDR1 and CDR2: LGHNA and YSLEER. The CDR3 covers 16 residues. V was shortened by 4 bases and J by 2 bases, with 18 bases between the two germline ends. In DNA form, the CDR3 reads TGCGCCAGCAGCCCCTTCCTCAGGGGAGAGGCCTACGAGCAGTACTTC. Its protein is CASSPFLRGEAYEQYF.

CDR3 DNA sequence: TGTGCCAGCAGCCAAAGGGGGGGACATACGCAGTATTTT. This sequence encodes CASSQRGGHTQYF. This rearrangement joins TRBV6-5 to TRBJ2-3; weak D call: TRBD2 (7 bases). V was shortened by 6 bases and J by 7 bases, with 14 bases between the two germline ends. Looked up from germline, CDR1 is MNHEY and CDR2 is SVGAGI. This CDR3 spans 13 amino acids.

The rearrangement links TRBV5-6 to TRBJ2-3; TRBD2 is a possible D gene (6 bases). The CDR3 spans 12 residues. Germline values: CDR1 SGHDT, CDR2 YYEEEE. The V end was cut by 4 bases, the J end by 9 bases, with 12 bases between. The CDR3 sequence is CASSPGGTTQYF. The CDR3 DNA sequence: TGTGCCAGCAGCCCCGGCGGGACGACGCAGTATTTT.

This chain connects TRBV28 to TRBJ1-2, with D maybe TRBD1 (6 bases). The V end lost 8 bases, the J end lost 8 bases, and 12 bases lay between the germline ends. The V gene's germline CDR1 is MDHEN and CDR2 SYDVKM. This CDR3 has 11 amino acids. CDR3: CASQGRGGYTF. The DNA of the CDR3 is TGTGCCAGCCAGGGGAGAGGCGGCTACACCTTC.

The chain links TRBV5-1 to TRBJ1-2, with 12 nucleotides matching TRBD1. The CDR3 covers 18 residues. Germline CDR1 SGHRS, CDR2 YFSETQ. The V and J ends lost 2 bases and 7 bases, in that order; junction bases with no gene match: 15. The CDR3 reads CASSLGGTGGLRRLGYTF. DNA for the CDR3: TGCGCCAGCAGCTTAGGGGGGACAGGGGGCCTCCGTCGACTTGGCTACACCTTC.

The chain is built from TRBV18 and TRBJ1-2; D is perhaps TRBD1 (5 bases). Germline lookup yields CDR1 KGHSH and CDR2 LQKENI. This CDR3 has 14 residues. The V gene lost 4 bases and the J gene lost 1 base, with 10 bases spanning the gap. The chain's CDR3 is CASSRLDSNYGYTF. CDR3 in DNA: TGTGCCAGCTCACGACTAGACAGTAACTATGGCTACACCTTC.